The entry below describes one T cell receptor beta chain. Its target is not known. The data are from a study of T-cell memory formation after mild COVID-19. Study conclusions and caveats: Pre-infection memory carried some responding clones, suggesting that cross-reactive memory joined.

MiXCR, applied by TCRdb to the 5' RACE reads, yields one record per CDR3 protein. The table has 150,000 to 200,000 distinct CDR3 sequences, roughly 15% seen once; the top ten hold about 14%. This CDR3 is 14 amino acids long. V gave up 0 bases and J gave up 8 bases, with 9 bases separating them. Germline-derived CDR1 and CDR2 are SGHRS and YFSETQ. The chain combines TRBV5-1 with TRBJ1-6; D not resolved. Sequencing was done on a sample of PBMCs or a T cell subset sorted from them (not recorded which). This TCR came from an adult woman who had mild COVID-19 (a few samples of this study predate the infection). Cell type and time point are not known. The CDR3 protein is CASSLANGDSPLHF. CDR3 sequence (DNA): TGCGCCAGCAGCTTGGCCAATGGGGATTCACCCCTCCACTTT.